Listed below are T cell receptor beta chains from one sample, sequenced in a study of blood T cells in healthy people across ages. From the 5' RACE reads, TCRdb called clonotypes with MiXCR, one entry per CDR3 protein. This sample has some 900,000 distinct CDR3 sequences, with 45% to 50% found just once. The sequenced material came from blood. These receptors originate from a young man in good health. Each CDR3 is given with its conserved first and last residue. The D gene is left open where the match is weak. Not every row has a clone size; where given, it reads once, few, many or a size class.

D gene,V gene,clone size,CDR3 length,J gene,CDR3 DNA,CDR3 protein
-,TRBV2,-,12,TRBJ2-7,TGTGCCAGCAGTGCCACTGCCTACGAGCAGTACTTC,CASSATAYEQYF
-,TRBV3-1,few,15,TRBJ2-5,TGTGCCAGCAGCCAAGATGCGGGGCTCTTAGAGACCCAGTACTTC,CASSQDAGLLETQYF
-,TRBV5-1,-,15,TRBJ2-5,TGCGCCAGCAGCCCCTGGGAAGGGTCTAAGGAGACCCAGTACTTC,CASSPWEGSKETQYF
-,TRBV20-1,-,15,TRBJ2-6,TGCAGTGCTCCAAAAATTAACTCTGGGGCCGACGTCCTGACTTTC,CSAPKINSGADVLTF
TRBD2,TRBV7-3,-,15,TRBJ2-2,TGTGCCAGCAGCAAGGGACTAGCGCTCACCGGGGAGCTGTTTTTT,CASSKGLALTGELFF
-,TRBV4-2,few,15,TRBJ2-5,TGTGCCAGCAGCCAAGAATGGCATAACCGAGAGACCCAGTACTTC,CASSQEWHNRETQYF
-,TRBV7-9,-,13,TRBJ2-3,TGTGCCAGCGCCGGTCATAGCACAGATACGCAGTATTTT,CASAGHSTDTQYF
-,TRBV27,-,17,TRBJ2-7,TGTGCCAGCAGCCTTGTGGGGTATGGACCGAAGCGATACGAGCAGTACTTC,CASSLVGYGPKRYEQYF
TRBD1,TRBV19,-,13,TRBJ1-6,TGTGCCAGTAATGGACAGGGGTATTCACTCCTCCACTTT,CASNGQGYSLLHF
-,TRBV29-1,-,12,TRBJ2-3,TGCAGCGTGGACCCCGGGAGAGATACGCAGTATTTT,CSVDPGRDTQYF
TRBD1,TRBV9,-,15,TRBJ1-6,TGTGCCAGCAGCGGCGGACAGGGCCATAATTCACCCCTCCACTTT,CASSGGQGHNSPLHF
-,TRBV9,once,15,TRBJ2-5,TGTGCCAGCAGCGATGGGGCCCTACCCCAAGAGACCCAGTACTTC,CASSDGALPQETQYF
-,TRBV10-3,-,14,TRBJ1-4,TGTGCCATCAGTGCCGGAGGGGGTACTGAAAAACTGTTTTTT,CAISAGGGTEKLFF
-,TRBV7-2,-,13,TRBJ2-7,TGTGCCAGCAGCTTAGGACCTCCTAACGAGCAGTACTTC,CASSLGPPNEQYF
-,TRBV30,-,11,TRBJ1-6,TGTGCCGGGAGTGCTGCATCACCCCTCCACTTT,CAGSAASPLHF
-,TRBV9,few,17,TRBJ2-1,TGTGCCAGCAGCGTAGGTCGGGCGGTAAGCTCCTACAATGAGCAGTTCTTC,CASSVGRAVSSYNEQFF
-,TRBV10-3,-,14,TRBJ2-7,TGTGCCATCGGAGTGATTGGGGAGAGGTACGAGCAGTACTTC,CAIGVIGERYEQYF
-,TRBV29-1,-,13,TRBJ2-7,TGCAGCGTTGCAGGGGCCCGCTACTACGAGCAGTACTTC,CSVAGARYYEQYF
-,TRBV6-2/TRBV6-3,-,17,TRBJ2-7,TGTGCCAGCAGCAAAGGGCCCCGGGGCTATTTAGACTACGAGCAGTACTTC,CASSKGPRGYLDYEQYF
TRBD2,TRBV20-1,-,15,TRBJ2-1,TGCAGTGCTAGAGATCTGCGGGAGGGCCTGGATGAGCAGTTCTTC,CSARDLREGLDEQFF
TRBD2,TRBV29-1,-,13,TRBJ2-1,TGCAGCGGCACTAGCGGGAGCTCCGGTGAGCAGTTCTTC,CSGTSGSSGEQFF
-,TRBV20-1,-,13,TRBJ2-5,TGCAGTGCTGGGGGGATCGGGGAAGAGACCCAGTACTTC,CSAGGIGEETQYF
TRBD1,TRBV20-1,few,12,TRBJ2-5,TGCAGTGCTCCTGACAGGGCCAAGACCCAGTACTTC,CSAPDRAKTQYF
-,TRBV29-1,few,15,TRBJ2-3,TGCAGCGCTTGCTCCGGGACACAAAGCACAGATACGCAGTATTTT,CSACSGTQSTDTQYF
-,TRBV7-9,-,12,TRBJ2-3,TGTGCCAGCAGCTCACAGGAGCATACGCAGTATTTT,CASSSQEHTQYF
-,TRBV5-1,-,11,TRBJ1-2,TGCGCCAGCAGGAGGGATGGAGGCTACACCTTC,CASRRDGGYTF
-,TRBV10-3,-,16,TRBJ1-2,TGTGCCACCAGGGCCCCTACAACATCATCCATCTATGGCTACACCTTC,CATRAPTTSSIYGYTF
-,TRBV21-1,-,14,TRBJ2-3,TGTGCCAGCAGCTCGGGACGGCACACAGATACGCAGTATTTT,CASSSGRHTDTQYF
-,TRBV28,once,13,TRBJ2-5,TGTGCCAGCAGAACCGGGACCCAAGAGACCCAGTACTTC,CASRTGTQETQYF
-,TRBV20-1,-,13,TRBJ1-5,TGCAGTGCCTTGAAGCCCGGCAATCAGCCCCAGCATTTT,CSALKPGNQPQHF
-,TRBV6-1,-,14,TRBJ2-7,TGTGCCAGCAGTGAACGGGACGGGGTCTACGAGCAGTACTTC,CASSERDGVYEQYF
-,TRBV29-1,-,12,TRBJ2-1,TGCAGCGTTCGGACAGATTACAATGAGCAGTTCTTC,CSVRTDYNEQFF
-,TRBV6-6,-,17,TRBJ1-6,TGTGCCAGCAGACCGGGATCTGGGGTCATATTTGATTCACCCCTCCACTTT,CASRPGSGVIFDSPLHF
-,TRBV14,-,16,TRBJ2-3,TGTGCCAGCAGCCAATGGGACGGCGCTAGCACAGATACGCAGTATTTT,CASSQWDGASTDTQYF
-,TRBV7-2,-,16,TRBJ2-3,TGTGCCAGCACCCTCTTGGGGGGTTTGTCCACAGATACGCAGTATTTT,CASTLLGGLSTDTQYF
-,TRBV6-2/TRBV6-3,-,15,TRBJ2-3,TGTGCCAGCAGTTATGGCCGGCAGGGACAAGATACGCAGTATTTT,CASSYGRQGQDTQYF
-,TRBV6-1,-,12,TRBJ2-7,TGTGCCAGCAGTGGCCGGCACTACGAGCAGTACTTC,CASSGRHYEQYF
TRBD2,TRBV6-2/TRBV6-3,many,15,TRBJ2-7,TGTGCCAGCAGTTACTCATCCAGCGGGGGTTACGAGCAGTACTTC,CASSYSSSGGYEQYF
TRBD1,TRBV3-1,-,15,TRBJ1-2,TGTGCCAGCAGCCCTCGGGACAGGACTAACTATGGCTACACCTTC,CASSPRDRTNYGYTF
TRBD2,TRBV3-1,-,16,TRBJ2-7,TGTGCCAGCAGCCAAGAATTCCAGCGGGGGCCTTACGAGCAGTACTTC,CASSQEFQRGPYEQYF
-,TRBV6-6,-,13,TRBJ1-1,TGTGCCAGCAGGGGCGGAGGGTTTACTGAAGCTTTCTTT,CASRGGGFTEAFF